This entry concerns a single TCR beta chain. The J segment lost 0 bases and the V segment lost 2 bases, leaving 3 bases of the junction unmatched. The CDR3 runs 16 residues. Per germline, CDR1 KGHDR and CDR2 SFDVKD. This sample is part of a study of blood T cell repertoires in COVID-19. About the research overall: The analysed material was cDNA or gDNA that came from T cells, B-cell-depleted T cells, or PBMCs.

Only in-frame clones appear in the TCRdb table, and some are missing; sequencing was by immunoSEQ multiplex PCR. The data contain hundreds of thousands of clones, roughly 85% of them singletons. Participants reported their clinical history, and cohort assignment relied on those reports. Exposed participants encountered a COVID-19 case during the 2 weeks preceding study entry. The TCR sequence derives from a woman aged 25 to 39 who had been exposed to COVID-19. The chain combines TRBV24-1 with TRBJ2-5; 9 bases are a match to TRBD1. The sample taken for sequencing was PBMCs or T cells enriched from blood (not recorded which). The CDR3 protein is CATSDYWDRDQETQYF. For the CDR3, the DNA is TGTGCCACCAGTGATTATTGGGACAGGGACCAAGAGACCCAGTACTTC.